This T cell receptor (beta chain) was identified during a study of beta chain features in type 1 diabetes. The investigators reverse transcribed all of the isolated RNA, so they sequenced expressed TCRB transcripts. This table comes from immunoSEQ multiplex PCR, and its TCRdb copy is limited to in-frame clones, with some not included. Of roughly 290,000 clones detected, 8% appear once; the ten largest clones hold more than 1%. Sorted populations were all over 98% pure. Input material: central memory CD4+ T cells from blood. This receptor was identified in a woman aged 18-35 years in good health.

For the CDR3, the DNA is TGTGCCAGCAGCTCGCAATACTCCAGCTGGTTCCCAGATACGCAGTATTTT. Protein product: CASSSQYSSWFPDTQYF. The chain has TRBV11-2 and TRBJ2-3; D unresolved. Germline lookup yields CDR1 SGHAT and CDR2 FQNNGV. The length of the CDR3 is 17 residues. Deletions cut 4 bases from V and 4 bases from J, with 21 bases between. The entire variable domain, with the rest obtained from reference TRBV11-2 and TRBJ2-3, is as follows: EAGVAQSPRYKIIEKRQSVAFWCNPISGHATLYWYQQILGQGPKLLIQFQNNGVVDDSQLPKDRFSAERLKGVDSTLKIQPAKLEDSAVYLCASSSQYSSWFPDTQYFGPGTRLTVL.